The 18 T cell receptor beta chains below come from one sample, sequenced in a study of T cells in Graves' hyperthyroidism and ophthalmopathy. TCR beta CDR3 regions were amplified from RNA. Initially, a first-round RT-PCR of the TCR CDR3 employed the HTBI primer set. TCRdb independently ran MiXCR on the multiplex PCR reads; one entry per CDR3 protein. Of roughly 500,000 distinct CDR3 sequences listed, just over 45% are singletons. The specimen sequenced was peripheral blood or thyroid tissue (not recorded which). The receptor set was obtained from an adult woman with Graves' disease, either hyperthyroidism or ophthalmopathy (not recorded which).

The J gene is TRBJ1-4, the V gene TRBV5-4, with 7 bases aligning to TRBD1. J lost 1 base, V lost 3 bases, and 6 bases had no gene match. Germline assignment: CDR1 SGHNT and CDR2 YYREEE (reference sequence). This CDR3 has 16 residues. CDR3 loop: CASSWTTGLTNEKLFF. The DNA of the CDR3 is TGTGCCAGCAGCTGGACGACAGGGTTAACTAATGAAAAACTGTTTTTT.

This clonotype was seen more than once but under ten times. This chain connects TRBV2 to TRBJ2-7; the D is unclear. This CDR3 has 12 residues. Per the germline V gene, CDR1 is SNHLY and CDR2 is FYNNEI. Trimming shortened V by 4 bases and J by 6 bases, and 10 bases separated the two germline ends. The CDR3 sequence is CASSVLQFEQYF. CDR3 DNA sequence: TGTGCCAGCAGTGTCTTGCAGTTCGAGCAGTACTTC.

This clonotype was found a few times. The genes are TRBV5-1 and TRBJ1-1; no reliable D call. Trimming stripped 0 bases from V and 1 base from J, with 7 bases between. Germline lookup yields CDR1 SGHRS and CDR2 YFSETQ. CDR3 size: 14 residues. CDR3 loop: CASSLVAGNTEAFF. Here the CDR3 DNA reads TGCGCCAGCAGCTTGGTTGCGGGGAACACTGAAGCTTTCTTT.

For the CDR3, the DNA is TGTGCCTGGAGGGGGGGAACTGAAGCTTTCTTT. The encoded protein is CAWRGGTEAFF. V gene TRBV30 combines with J gene TRBJ1-1; a weak D match, TRBD1 (5 bases). Germline CDR1 and CDR2: GTSNPN and SVGIG (reference sequence). The CDR3 has 11 amino acids. With 3 bases removed from V and 5 bases from J, the gap between germline ends came to 7 bases.

A note on this clonotype: A junction boundary mismatches the germline segment, possibly from a read error. V and J are TRBV12-3 or TRBV12-4 and TRBJ2-5; TRBD2 agrees at 9 bases. CDR3 size: 15 residues. CDR3 coding DNA: TGTGCCAGCAGTGTAGCGGGAGCATTGTTAGAGACCCAGTACTTC. This translates into CASSVAGALLETQYF.

At least ten counts were recorded for this clonotype. The chain carries TRBV6-6 and TRBJ2-2; D uncertain. V dropped 6 bases and J dropped 10 bases, with 9 bases sitting between them. The CDR3 sequence is 11 residues long. Germline-derived CDR1 and CDR2 are MNHNY and SVGAGI (reference sequence). CDR3 sequence: CASSRAVELFF. The CDR3 DNA follows: TGTGCCAGCAGCCGTGCCGTGGAGCTGTTTTTT.

The chain is built from TRBV20-1 and TRBJ1-1; a possible D gene is TRBD1 (6 bases). Germline-derived CDR1 and CDR2 are DFQATT and SNEGSKA (reference sequence). The CDR3 has 14 residues. The V end was cut by 2 bases, the J end by 4 bases, with 14 bases between. The CDR3 DNA sequence: TGCAGTGCTAGACGCATGGGGGCGAGCACTGAAGCTTTCTTT. This codes for CSARRMGASTEAFF.

This clonotype was seen a few times. The chain is built from TRBV2 and TRBJ1-1; D gene uncertain. Germline assignment: CDR1 SNHLY and CDR2 FYNNEI. This CDR3 is 13 amino acids long. With 4 bases removed from V and 2 bases from J, the gap between germline ends came to 8 bases. Written as DNA, the CDR3 is TGTGCCAGCAGTGCGACTACTAACACTGAAGCTTTCTTT. The encoded protein is CASSATTNTEAFF. Complete variable domain (other parts from reference TRBV2 and TRBJ1-1): EPEVTQTPSHQVTQMGQEVILRCVPISNHLYFYWYRQILGQKVEFLVSFYNNEISEKSEIFDDQFSVERPDGSNFTLKIRSTKLEDSAMYFCASSATTNTEAFFGQGTRLTVV.

In its sample, this clonotype was seen many times. This chain joins TRBV7-3 and TRBJ2-7, with TRBD2 identical over 11 bases. Trimming removed 3 bases from V and 7 bases from J; junction bases left unmatched: 8. The CDR3 loop spans 15 amino acids. CDR1 SGHTA and CDR2 FQGTGA come from the germline V gene. CDR3 protein: CASSFKLAGVSEQYF. The CDR3 DNA is TGTGCCAGCAGCTTCAAACTAGCGGGAGTATCTGAGCAGTACTTC.

This clonotype was picked up many times. The CDR3 nucleotides are TGTGCCAGCAGACCAGATCAGGGTCTCCGTTCTGGGGCCAACGTCCTGACTTTC. It yields the protein CASRPDQGLRSGANVLTF. The rearrangement links TRBV7-9 to TRBJ2-6, with a weak D call TRBD1 (5 bases). Germline V gene data show CDR1 as SEHNR and CDR2 as FQNEAQ (reference sequence). The CDR3 consists of 18 residues. Trimming removed 6 bases at V and 1 base at J, with 19 bases between.

Ten or more counts support this clonotype. The V and J genes are TRBV7-9 and TRBJ1-2; 11 nucleotides agree with TRBD1. With 5 bases clipped from V and 8 bases from J, the junction kept 13 bases outside the gene matches. The CDR3 runs 16 residues. Germline CDR1 and CDR2: SEHNR and FQNEAQ (reference sequence). CDR3 in DNA: TGTGCCAGCAGCCCGAGGCGGACAGGGGGCGCGGAGGGCTACACCTTC. As protein: CASSPRRTGGAEGYTF.

This clonotype appeared many times. V usage is TRBV20-1 and J usage is TRBJ1-1, with D unresolved. CDR1 DFQATT and CDR2 SNEGSKA come from the germline V gene (reference sequence). The CDR3 spans 14 residues. V was clipped by 1 base and J by 0 bases, with 9 bases between them. The CDR3 region has the DNA TGCAGTGCTAGAGCTTCGGCTTTGAACACTGAAGCTTTCTTT. It specifies CSARASALNTEAFF.

The chain has TRBV5-1 and TRBJ1-4; D ambiguous. Germline V gene lookup returns CDR1 SGHRS and CDR2 YFSETQ. The CDR3 extends over 16 amino acids. Trimming shortened V by 2 bases and J by 3 bases, and 14 bases separated the two germline ends. In nucleotides, the CDR3 is TGCGCCAGCAGCTTTGGAGCCGGGTTAGCTAATGAAAAACTGTTTTTT. Its translation is CASSFGAGLANEKLFF.

This clonotype occurred many times. The gene calls are TRBV5-1 and TRBJ2-5; 15 bases are shared with TRBD2. This CDR3 comprises 16 residues. With 5 bases clipped from V and 5 bases from J, the junction kept 7 bases outside the gene matches. Germline loops: CDR1 SGHRS, CDR2 YFSETQ. The CDR3 protein is CASRPPGLAGGETQYF. The CDR3 DNA sequence: TGCGCCAGCAGACCTCCGGGACTAGCGGGAGGTGAGACCCAGTACTTC.

Turning to this clonotype: Lacking the conserved final phenylalanine or tryptophan, this CDR3 likely reflects a read error. The DNA is omitted, as the CDR3 cannot be located on it reliably, and the CDR3 follows TCRdb's listing. The chain is built from TRBV7-2 and TRBJ2-2; the tabulated D call, TRBD1, remains unverified against the DNA. From germline, CDR1 is SGHTA and CDR2 FQGNSA. The CDR3 length equals 10 residues, ends included. CDR3 sequence reads: CASSLKGWGA.

This clonotype was picked up one time. The CDR3 DNA reads as TGTGCCAGCAGCCAGACGGACGGACGGCCGAACACTGAAGCTTTCTTT. Translation gives CASSQTDGRPNTEAFF. The V call is TRBV3-1, the J call TRBJ1-1, with unresolved D. This CDR3 has 16 residues. Germline CDR1 LGHDT, CDR2 YNNKEL (reference sequence). Trimming stripped 3 bases from V and 1 base from J, with 15 bases between.

This clonotype came up many times. This chain joins TRBV6-1 and TRBJ2-6, with no clear D. The CDR3 has 15 residues. Germline loops: CDR1 MNHNS, CDR2 SASEGT. V was trimmed by 1 base and J by 4 bases, leaving 8 bases between them. The CDR3 sequence: CASSEEAGGANVLTF. In DNA, the CDR3 is TGTGCCAGCAGTGAAGAAGCTGGAGGGGCCAACGTCCTGACTTTC.

To note about this clonotype: This clone may be a read error of a much larger clone one base away. Because it lacks the conserved phenylalanine or tryptophan at the end, this CDR3 is likely a read error. This sequence joins TRBV20-1 and TRBJ2-7, with 7 bases aligning to TRBD1. Trimming cost V 6 bases and J 0 bases; bases outside gene matches: 8. Germline CDR1 and CDR2: DFQATT and SNEGSKA (reference sequence). The CDR3 sequence is 14 residues long. The CDR3 spells CSAKGGTASYEQYL. The CDR3 region has the DNA TGCAGTGCAAAAGGTGGGACAGCCTCCTACGAGCAGTACCTC.